Below are 22 T cell receptor beta chains sequenced from a single sample in a study of beta chain features in type 1 diabetes. Overall study results and limits: Researchers report that Type 1 diabetes patients had moderately but significantly shorter TCRB CDR3s across all four CD4+ subsets.

Expressed TCRB transcripts were sequenced, since all the RNA that had been isolated was reverse transcribed. Data came from immunoSEQ multiplex PCR; TCRdb stores just in-frame clones and leaves some out. The repertoire holds nearly 700,000 clones, 10% to 15% seen once, with less than 0.025% in the top ten. Antigens for these TCRs are unknown. Specimen: naive CD4+ T cells from blood. The receptors here all came from a man aged 18 to 35 with type 1 diabetes.

Only a few counts were recorded for this clone. The chain carries TRBV6-1 and TRBJ2-3; the D is unclear. The germline V and J ends were trimmed by 7 bases and 0 bases, with 5 bases remaining between them. The germline CDR1 and CDR2 sequences are MNHNS and SASEGT. CDR3 length: 12 residues. CDR3 loop: CASIWSTDTQYF. The CDR3 nucleotides read TGTGCCAGCATTTGGAGCACAGATACGCAGTATTTT.

The genes are TRBV7-6 and TRBJ2-6; D is unresolved. Germline V CDR1 and CDR2: SGHVS, FNYEAQ. V dropped 1 base and J dropped 0 bases, with 13 bases sitting between them. The CDR3 totals 18 residues. As DNA, the CDR3 is TGTGCCAGCAGCTTAGGGTCGTTCGGCTCCTCTGGGGCCAACGTCCTGACTTTC. Translating it yields CASSLGSFGSSGANVLTF.

V gene TRBV5-4 combines with J gene TRBJ2-7; the D is unclear. The CDR3 has 13 amino acids. CDR1 and CDR2 (germline): SGHNT, YYREEE (reference sequence). The V and J ends lost 2 bases and 3 bases respectively, with 9 bases between them. CDR3 loop: CASSLVGDYEQYF. The CDR3 nucleotides read TGTGCCAGCAGCTTAGTGGGCGACTACGAGCAGTACTTC.

This chain connects TRBV6-5 to TRBJ1-2; D possibly corresponds to TRBD1 (6 bases). The V end lost 2 bases, the J end lost 7 bases, and 17 bases lay between the germline ends. CDR3 length: 15 residues. The germline CDR1 and CDR2 sequences are MNHEY and SVGAGI. The DNA for the CDR3 is TGTGCCAGCAGTTACCAAGGGGGGAAGATCGTTGGCTACACCTTC. This sequence encodes CASSYQGGKIVGYTF.

The chain has TRBV5-6 and TRBJ2-3; 7 bases map to TRBD2. The CDR3 extends over 15 amino acids. J was trimmed by 2 bases and V by 0 bases; bases with no gene match: 3. From germline, CDR1 is SGHDT and CDR2 YYEEEE. CDR3 residues: CASSLGAGNTDTQYF. The CDR3 DNA reads TGTGCCAGCAGCTTGGGAGCGGGGAACACAGATACGCAGTATTTT.

This clone was detected a few times. This chain links TRBV7-9 with TRBJ2-1; 8 bases align to TRBD1. CDR1 and CDR2 (germline): SEHNR, FQNEAQ (reference sequence). V was clipped by 5 bases and J by 7 bases; unmatched bases: 7. CDR3 size: 14 residues. The DNA of the CDR3 is TGTGCCAGCAGCATCGGACAGGGTTGGAATGAGCAGTTCTTC. As protein: CASSIGQGWNEQFF. The variable domain in full, with the rest retrieved from reference TRBV7-9 and TRBJ2-1, is DTGVSQNPRHKITKRGQNVTFRCDPISEHNRLYWYRQTLGQGPEFLTYFQNEAQLEKSRLLSDRFSAERPKGSFSTLEIQRTEQGDSAMYLCASSIGQGWNEQFFGPGTRLTVL.

This clone was recorded a few times. The V gene is TRBV6-6, the J gene TRBJ2-7; TRBD1 might be the D (5 bases). Germline loops: CDR1 MNHNY, CDR2 SVGAGI (reference sequence). This CDR3 comprises 12 residues. Trimming took 4 bases from V and 4 from J, leaving 8 bases between them. The CDR3 here is CASSSQVYEQYF. DNA of the CDR3: TGTGCCAGCAGTTCACAGGTTTACGAGCAGTACTTC.

The V and J genes are TRBV14 and TRBJ2-2, with TRBD1 matching 9 bases. Germline CDR1 reads SGHDN; CDR2 reads FVKESK. This CDR3 has 16 residues. J gave up 2 bases and V 4 bases, and 5 bases lay outside the gene matches. CDR3 coding DNA: TGTGCCAGCAGCCCCGGGGGACAGGGCAACACCGGGGAGCTGTTTTTT. Residues: CASSPGGQGNTGELFF. Variable domain in full (rest from reference TRBV14 and TRBJ2-2): EAGVTQFPSHSVIEKGQTVTLRCDPISGHDNLYWYRRVMGKEIKFLLHFVKESKQDESGMPNNRFLAERTGGTYSTLKVQPAELEDSGVYFCASSPGGQGNTGELFFGEGSRLTVL.

The chain is built from TRBV18 and TRBJ2-7; no clear D gene. Per the germline V gene, CDR1 is KGHSH and CDR2 is LQKENI. Trimming removed 2 bases at V and 5 bases at J, with 13 bases between. The CDR3 totals 14 residues. In DNA form, the CDR3 reads TGTGCCAGCTCACCAGGGCAGGTGTTAAACGAGCAGTACTTC. This codes for CASSPGQVLNEQYF.

The gene calls are TRBV29-1 and TRBJ2-7, with 7 bases that match TRBD2. Looked up from germline, CDR1 is SQVTM and CDR2 is ANQGSEA. V gave up 2 bases and J gave up 5 bases; unmatched junction bases: 15. This CDR3 contains 16 residues. CDR3 protein: CSVESGQGGMANEQYF. Written as DNA, the CDR3 is TGCAGCGTTGAAAGCGGCCAGGGAGGGATGGCAAACGAGCAGTACTTC.

Only a few counts were recorded for this clone. This chain connects TRBV30 to TRBJ1-1; 9 nucleotides align to TRBD1. There are 17 residues in the CDR3. Germline V gene data show CDR1 as GTSNPN and CDR2 as SVGIG (reference sequence). The V gene end was trimmed by 2 bases and the J gene end by 0 bases; junction bases not matched to a gene: 10. The CDR3 loop is CAWSPGQGIWMNTEAFF. CDR3 DNA: TGTGCCTGGAGTCCGGGACAGGGAATTTGGATGAACACTGAAGCTTTCTTT.

About this clone: In the same sample, other DNA sequences code for this CDR3. This chain uses TRBV27 with TRBJ2-5; D gene ambiguous. Deletions cut 4 bases from V and 0 bases from J, with 6 bases between. The CDR3 runs to 13 residues. The germline gives CDR1 MNHEY, CDR2 SMNVEV (reference sequence). DNA for the CDR3: TGTGCCAGCAGTTCCGCTTACCAAGAGACCCAGTACTTC. Protein product: CASSSAYQETQYF.

This clone showed up just once. J is TRBJ1-1 and V is TRBV6-6; 10 bases align to TRBD1. This CDR3 spans 15 amino acids. Trimming removed 5 bases from V and 5 bases from J; junction bases left unmatched: 8. Germline V CDR1 and CDR2: MNHNY, SVGAGI (reference sequence). The DNA for the CDR3 is TGTGCCAGCAGTACCAGGACAGGGGGAAGTACTGAAGCTTTCTTT. Amino acids: CASSTRTGGSTEAFF.

J is TRBJ1-1 and V is TRBV9; no clear D. Germline values: CDR1 SGDLS, CDR2 YYNGEE. The CDR3 has 13 residues. V lost 3 bases to trimming and J lost 6 bases, with 12 bases between them. CDR3 sequence: CASSALVGAEAFF. The CDR3 DNA is TGTGCCAGCAGCGCCCTAGTGGGCGCTGAAGCTTTCTTT. Full variable domain (outside the CDR3, taken from reference TRBV9 and TRBJ1-1): DSGVTQTPKHLITATGQRVTLRCSPRSGDLSVYWYQQSLDQGLQFLIQYYNGEERAKGNILERFSAQQFPDLHSELNLSSLELGDSALYFCASSALVGAEAFFGQGTRLTVV.

The gene calls are TRBV4-1 and TRBJ2-3, with a weak D call TRBD2 (6 bases). The CDR3 extends over 16 amino acids. The germline gives CDR1 MGHRA, CDR2 YSYEKL. Trimming removed 0 bases at V and 6 bases at J, with 16 bases between. The CDR3 reads CASSQEEGRAGDTQYF. The CDR3, as DNA: TGCGCCAGCAGCCAAGAGGAGGGCAGGGCTGGGGATACGCAGTATTTT.

This clone was counted only a few times. V usage is TRBV2 and J usage is TRBJ1-2; possibly TRBD1 for D (6 bases). There are 16 residues in the CDR3. The ends were cut back, 5 bases at V and 7 bases at J, with 23 bases in the middle. Per the germline V gene, CDR1 is SNHLY and CDR2 is FYNNEI. CDR3 residues: CASSWGPGEASAGYTF. The CDR3, as DNA: TGTGCCAGCAGTTGGGGGCCAGGGGAGGCTAGTGCTGGCTACACCTTC.

This clone was seen a few times. Mismatch with germline at one junction end may stem from a read error. The chain recombines TRBV7-7 with TRBJ2-7, with TRBD1 matching over 8 bases. The CDR3 consists of 14 residues. In germline, CDR1 is SSHAT, CDR2 FNYEAQ (reference sequence). CDR3 nucleotides: TGTGCTAGCAGCCCCGGACAGGGTAGTCTCGAGCAGTACTTC. This sequence encodes CASSPGQGSLEQYF.

This clone was seen more than once but under ten times. This chain uses TRBV15 with TRBJ2-3; 10 bases agree with TRBD1. V lost 0 bases and J lost 1; bases outside the gene matches: 7. Germline V gene lookup returns CDR1 LNHNV and CDR2 YYDKDF (reference sequence). The CDR3 spans 18 residues. The CDR3 loop reads CATSRDYLGTGGTDTQYF. The CDR3 bases are TGTGCCACCAGCAGAGATTACCTCGGGACAGGGGGCACAGATACGCAGTATTTT.

This chain joins TRBV10-3 and TRBJ2-1; 10 nucleotides match TRBD2. V trimming: 3 bases; J trimming: 0 bases; junction bases outside the gene matches: 8. Germline CDR1 ENHRY, CDR2 SYGVKD. The CDR3 is made up of 18 amino acids. The CDR3 loop reads CAISESSGGALSYNEQFF. The CDR3 DNA reads as TGTGCCATCAGTGAATCGAGCGGGGGGGCACTCTCCTACAATGAGCAGTTCTTC.

There are a few counts of this clone. The chain has TRBV4-2 and TRBJ2-3, with 9 positions matching TRBD2. CDR3 length equals 16 residues. Looked up from germline, CDR1 is LGHNA and CDR2 is YNFKEQ. J lost 5 bases, V lost 3 bases, and 9 bases had no gene match. This CDR3 is CASSHVGASGVDTQYF. The CDR3, as DNA: TGTGCCAGCAGCCACGTCGGCGCTAGCGGGGTAGATACGCAGTATTTT.

The chain links TRBV29-1 to TRBJ2-7; 10 bases are a match to TRBD2. V dropped 3 bases and J dropped 6; count of bases not matched to a gene: 11. The CDR3 has 15 amino acids. Germline loops: CDR1 SQVTM, CDR2 ANQGSEA. CDR3 sequence reads: CSVEGGSGGALEQYF. The CDR3 DNA reads as TGCAGCGTTGAGGGCGGGAGCGGGGGGGCCCTCGAGCAGTACTTC.

This clone came up a few times. The genes are TRBV5-1 and TRBJ2-2; D possibly matches TRBD1 or TRBD2 (5 bases each). Germline CDR1 reads SGHRS; CDR2 reads YFSETQ. The CDR3 runs 12 residues. Trimming removed 3 bases from V and 7 bases from J, with 7 bases in between. CDR3 region: CASSWDGGELFF. As DNA, the CDR3 is TGCGCCAGCAGCTGGGACGGCGGGGAGCTGTTTTTT.